A single T cell receptor beta chain is shown here with its context. Antigen unknown. This entry belongs to a study of CD4 T cells in relation to SARS-CoV-2 and coronaviruses. Whole-study context: ViraFEST: approximately nine-day antigen culture of PBMCs, then TCR beta CDR3 sequencing. Negative control cultures got HIV-1 Nef peptides or no peptide. Study results and limitations: In roughly 65% of donors, memory CD4+ clonotypes crossrecognized SARS-CoV-2 and at least one common cold coronavirus spike.

The CDR3 runs to 15 residues. Trimming removed 9 bases from V and 5 bases from J, with 21 bases in between. The germline CDR1 and CDR2 sequences are KGHDR and SFDVKD. CD4+ T cells from unexposed donors were obtained before the COVID-19 pandemic (2011-2018). After about 11 days of culture, CD4+ T cells were isolated. Testing used SARS-CoV-2 S/N and four cold-coronavirus spikes on unexposed-donor CD4+ T cells, cells permitting. Method: immunoSEQ multiplex PCR; TCRdb's copy keeps in-frame clones and lacks some. The repertoire consists of about 23,000 clones, with more than 75% occurring once and the leading ten covering approximately 15%.

The sequenced material came from CD4+ T cells from PBMCs, cultured in vitro. The receptor was derived from a human donor in good health. J is TRBJ2-5 and V is TRBV24-1; possibly TRBD2 for D (5 bases). CDR3 bases: TGTGCCACCCAAGGAGCTTACTCATGGGAGGAGACCCAGTACTTC. It specifies CATQGAYSWEETQYF.